Listed here are 19 T cell receptor beta chains from one sample, sequenced in a study of T cells in Graves' hyperthyroidism and ophthalmopathy. Amplification yielded TCR beta CDR3 regions, with RNA transcripts as the source. The HTBI primer set drove a first-round RT-PCR of the TCR CDR3. Via MiXCR, TCRdb re-called the multiplex PCR reads, giving one row per CDR3 protein. The repertoire includes a few hundred thousand distinct CDR3 sequences, more than 15% of them detected once, and around 55% sits in the top ten. Specimen: blood. The receptors originated from a woman aged 55-70 years with Graves' ophthalmopathy.

This clonotype was recorded at least ten times. J is TRBJ2-2 and V is TRBV28; TRBD2 is a possible D gene (6 bases). The germline CDR1 and CDR2 sequences are MDHEN and SYDVKM. There are 14 residues in the CDR3. Trimming left V 6 bases short and J 10 bases short, with 18 bases between. The CDR3: CASSPLAFYVELFF. For the CDR3, the DNA is TGTGCCAGCAGCCCACTAGCATTCTACGTGGAGCTGTTTTTT. Complete variable domain (other parts from reference TRBV28 and TRBJ2-2): DVKVTQSSRYLVKRTGEKVFLECVQDMDHENMFWYRQDPGLGLRLIYFSYDVKMKEKGDIPEGYSVSREKKERFSLILESASTNQTSMYLCASSPLAFYVELFFGEGSRLTVL.

This clonotype appeared many times. The chain joins TRBV12-3 or TRBV12-4 to TRBJ1-3, with TRBD1 matching 9 bases. CDR3 length: 15 amino acids. V shed 7 bases and J 0 bases; nucleotides not matched to a gene: 4. The CDR3 protein is CASNPTGGSGNTIYF. As DNA, the CDR3 is TGTGCCAGCAACCCGACAGGGGGCTCTGGAAACACCATATATTTT.

This clonotype was detected many times. This chain uses TRBV4-1 with TRBJ2-3; D might be TRBD1 (6 bases). This CDR3 has 15 amino acids. Germline V gene sequence: CDR1 MGHRA, CDR2 YSYEKL. The V gene lost 0 bases and the J gene lost 5 bases, with 12 bases spanning the gap. The chain's CDR3 is CASSQEWQGLDTQYF. The CDR3 DNA is TGCGCCAGCAGCCAAGAGTGGCAGGGGTTAGATACGCAGTATTTT.

This clonotype has a count of ten or more. J is TRBJ1-1 and V is TRBV2; 7 bases agree with TRBD1. With 7 bases clipped from V and 0 bases from J, the junction kept 11 bases outside the gene matches. CDR1 SNHLY and CDR2 FYNNEI come from the germline V gene. The CDR3 runs 16 residues. CDR3 loop: CASTPLEGTVNTEAFF. CDR3 in DNA: TGTGCCAGCACTCCCCTAGAGGGGACAGTGAACACTGAAGCTTTCTTT.

This clonotype occurred a few times. This chain's CDR3 is CASSPAGGLSTEAFF. The CDR3 DNA follows: TGCGCCAGCAGCCCTGCGGGGGGGCTTAGCACTGAAGCTTTCTTT. V and J are TRBV5-1 and TRBJ1-1; D might be TRBD1 (6 bases). Germline V lookup: CDR1 SGHRS, CDR2 YFSETQ. Trimming stripped 4 bases from V and 4 bases from J, with 17 bases between. CDR3 size: 15 residues.

This clonotype has at least ten counts. The chain combines TRBV6-1 with TRBJ2-1; D is perhaps TRBD1 or TRBD2 (5 bases each). Germline V lookup: CDR1 MNHNS, CDR2 SASEGT. Trimming pared 10 bases from V and 6 bases from J, leaving 13 bases between. This CDR3 is built from 12 residues. The CDR3 region is CATRDLLNEQFF. In nucleotides, the CDR3 is TGTGCCACCAGGGACCTTCTCAATGAGCAGTTCTTC.

This clonotype occurred many times. This chain links TRBV27 with TRBJ1-5; TRBD1 is a possible D gene (5 bases). This CDR3 contains 17 residues. Germline CDR1 is MNHEY and CDR2 is SMNVEV (reference sequence). V gave up 6 bases and J gave up 0 bases, with 18 bases separating them. The CDR3 DNA reads TGTGCCAGCAGCCGAAGGTTCGGGGGGGATAGCAATCAGCCCCAGCATTTT. Amino acids: CASSRRFGGDSNQPQHF.

Many counts were recorded for this clonotype. The V gene is TRBV5-1, the J gene TRBJ2-2, with no clear D. This CDR3 contains 11 residues. The germline CDR1 and CDR2 sequences are SGHRS and YFSETQ. Trimming stripped 5 bases from V and 5 bases from J, with 4 bases between. CDR3 in DNA: TGCGCCAGCAGTGCGACCGGGGAGCTGTTTTTT. As protein: CASSATGELFF.

This clonotype came up many times. The chain combines TRBV20-1 with TRBJ2-7; 8 nucleotides agree with TRBD2. From germline, CDR1 is DFQATT and CDR2 SNEGSKA (reference sequence). Trimming cost V 3 bases and J 5 bases; bases outside gene matches: 3. The CDR3 extends over 12 amino acids. The CDR3 DNA sequence: TGCAGTGCTAGGGGACTAGACCACGAGCAGTACTTC. Translated, it gives CSARGLDHEQYF.

This clonotype came up many times. The V and J genes are TRBV18 and TRBJ1-1; possible D gene TRBD1, 6 bases. The V gene lost 2 bases and the J gene lost 7 bases, with 20 bases spanning the gap. The CDR3 contains 16 residues. Per the germline V gene, CDR1 is KGHSH and CDR2 is LQKENI. The CDR3 spells CASSPSLNRDTGEAFF. CDR3 bases: TGTGCCAGCTCACCATCGCTCAATCGGGACACCGGTGAAGCTTTCTTT.

There are many counts of this clonotype. As DNA, the CDR3 is TGTGCCAGCAGCTTATCGTCTAGCGGGGCCGGGATGGGAGATACGCAGTATTTT. It is translated as CASSLSSSGAGMGDTQYF. The gene calls are TRBV7-3 and TRBJ2-3; TRBD2 matches 9 bases. Per the germline V gene, CDR1 is SGHTA and CDR2 is FQGTGA. This CDR3 comprises 18 residues. The V segment lost 2 bases and the J segment 5 bases; nucleotides outside the gene matches: 14.

This clonotype was counted many times. V usage is TRBV28 and J usage is TRBJ1-4; no clear D. Between the trimmed V and J ends, which lost 7 bases and 6 bases, there was a span of 12 bases. CDR3 length: 13 residues. The germline gives CDR1 MDHEN, CDR2 SYDVKM. The CDR3 sequence: CASTIYSDEKLFF. Written as DNA, the CDR3 is TGTGCCAGCACTATTTACTCTGATGAAAAACTGTTTTTT.

The chain employs TRBV7-9 and TRBJ1-2, with TRBD1 identical over 12 bases. The CDR3 has 14 residues. J was trimmed by 4 bases and V by 5 bases; bases with no gene match: 2. Per germline, CDR1 SEHNR and CDR2 FQNEAQ (reference sequence). For the CDR3, the DNA is TGTGCCAGCAGCGGGACAGGGGGCGCCTATGGCTACACCTTC. The encoded protein is CASSGTGGAYGYTF.

This clonotype was seen many times. V gene TRBV6-2 or TRBV6-3 combines with J gene TRBJ2-1, with 7 bases lining up with TRBD1. V was pared by 7 bases and J by 4 bases, with 7 bases of the junction left unmatched. The CDR3 covers 14 residues. Germline V CDR1 and CDR2: MNHEY, SVGEGT. CDR3 loop: CASMIDREYNEQFF. The CDR3 DNA is TGTGCCAGCATGATTGACAGGGAATACAATGAGCAGTTCTTC.

This clonotype was detected ten times or more. The rearrangement uses TRBV5-5 and TRBJ1-1; tentatively, D is TRBD1 (5 bases). Per the germline V gene, CDR1 is SGHKS and CDR2 is YYEKEE (reference sequence). Trimming stripped 0 bases from V and 1 base from J, with 13 bases between. The CDR3 length is 16 residues. CDR3: CASSLGSREGNTEAFF. CDR3 nucleotides: TGTGCCAGCAGCTTGGGTTCCAGGGAAGGGAACACTGAAGCTTTCTTT.

This clonotype was seen at least ten times. This chain connects TRBV9 to TRBJ2-7, with TRBD1 as a possible D gene (5 bases). Germline lookup yields CDR1 SGDLS and CDR2 YYNGEE. V lost 0 bases and J 7 bases, leaving 11 bases between the germline ends. The CDR3 contains 13 residues. CDR3 in amino acids: CASSVVKGSEQYF. The DNA for the CDR3 is TGTGCCAGCAGCGTAGTAAAGGGGTCGGAGCAGTACTTC.

A remark on this clonotype: One junction end disagrees with the germline gene, perhaps due to a read error. The V call is TRBV20-1, the J call TRBJ1-3; D is ambiguous. CDR1 and CDR2 (germline): DFQATT, SNEGSKA (reference sequence). There are 15 residues in the CDR3. The CDR3 coding sequence is TGCAGTGCCAGAGACTCGCTACTCTCTGGAAACACCATATATTTT. This encodes CSARDSLLSGNTIYF.

This clonotype was counted between two and nine times. The rearrangement uses TRBV27 and TRBJ2-4, with 11 bases matching TRBD2. Germline assignment: CDR1 MNHEY and CDR2 SMNVEV (reference sequence). Losses at the gene ends were 5 bases for V and 1 base for J; bases not matched to a gene: 4. This CDR3 spans 16 amino acids. CDR3 sequence reads: CASSDGTSGAKNIQYF. Here the CDR3 DNA reads TGTGCCAGCAGTGACGGGACTAGCGGTGCCAAAAACATTCAGTACTTC.

The V and J genes are TRBV20-1 and TRBJ2-3, with TRBD2 matching 11 bases. Germline trimming cut 1 base from V and 4 bases from J; bases unmatched to any gene: 4. The CDR3 consists of 15 residues. Germline V gene data show CDR1 as DFQATT and CDR2 as SNEGSKA (reference sequence). DNA for the CDR3: TGCAGTGCTAGAGTAGCGGGGGGGCAAGCAGATACGCAGTATTTT. As protein: CSARVAGGQADTQYF.